A single sample is the source of the 20 T cell receptor beta chains below, sequenced in a study of T-cell reconstitution after alpha-beta-depleted transplantation in children. Molecular barcoding with unique molecular identifiers was used for the TCRbeta library. Each CDR3 protein gets one entry after TCRdb re-called the PCR reads with MiXCR. The data show a few hundred thousand distinct CDR3 sequences, with around 27% seen just once and under 45% held by the top ten. The sample in question was PBMCs, obtained before TCRalphabeta/CD19-depleted stem cell transplant. These TCRs come from a boy under three years old with Wiskott-Aldrich syndrome, due to receive a stem cell transplant.

The rearrangement uses TRBV10-3 and TRBJ2-1, with TRBD2 matching over 8 bases. Germline V gene data show CDR1 as ENHRY and CDR2 as SYGVKD. CDR3 length: 15 residues. J was trimmed by 5 bases and V by 7 bases; bases with no gene match: 10. The CDR3 loop is CAINTGLVMNNEQFF. The CDR3 region has the DNA TGTGCCATCAACACGGGACTAGTGATGAACAATGAGCAGTTCTTC.

CDR3 in amino acids: CASSYYSGGNSYEQYF. CDR3 in DNA: TGCGCCAGCAGCTACTATAGCGGGGGCAACTCCTACGAGCAGTACTTC. The genes are TRBV5-1 and TRBJ2-7, with TRBD2 matching over 9 bases. With V trimmed by 3 bases and J by 0 bases, 7 bases remained unmatched. Germline values: CDR1 SGHRS, CDR2 YFSETQ. The CDR3 loop spans 16 amino acids.

This rearrangement joins TRBV5-1 to TRBJ2-7; 10 nucleotides align to TRBD2. The length of the CDR3 is 17 residues. Germline-derived CDR1 and CDR2 are SGHRS and YFSETQ. Trimming at V came to 4 bases and at J to 2 bases, leaving 12 bases not matched to a gene. CDR3 in amino acids: CASSPLSGRDPAYEQYF. CDR3 nucleotide sequence: TGCGCCAGCAGCCCCCTCAGCGGGAGGGACCCCGCCTACGAGCAGTACTTC.

This clonotype was seen only a few times. The gene calls are TRBV28 and TRBJ2-4; 11 bases line up with TRBD1. With V trimmed by 6 bases and J by 1 base, 5 bases remained unmatched. Per the germline V gene, CDR1 is MDHEN and CDR2 is SYDVKM. There are 16 residues in the CDR3. The CDR3 region has the DNA TGTGCCAGCAGCCGGACAGGGGGCCAGGCCAAAAACATTCAGTACTTC. Residues: CASSRTGGQAKNIQYF.

V gene TRBV12-3 or TRBV12-4 combines with J gene TRBJ2-3; D call uncertain. With 2 bases removed from V and 0 bases from J, the gap between germline ends came to 9 bases. CDR3 size: 15 residues. The CDR3 nucleotides read TGTGCCAGCAGTTTATATTCCAGAAGCACAGATACGCAGTATTTT. It translates to CASSLYSRSTDTQYF.

V usage is TRBV20-1 and J usage is TRBJ2-2, with 9 bases that match TRBD2. Per germline, CDR1 DFQATT and CDR2 SNEGSKA (reference sequence). The CDR3 runs 18 residues. Germline trimming cut 0 bases from V and 4 bases from J; bases unmatched to any gene: 12. The CDR3 coding sequence is TGCAGTGCTAGAGATTACCGCCGAGCGGGAGGCTCCACCGGGGAGCTGTTTTTT. It codes for CSARDYRRAGGSTGELFF.

The J gene is TRBJ1-3, the V gene TRBV15; weak D call: TRBD1 (5 bases). Between the trimmed V and J ends, which lost 1 base and 1 base, there was a span of 5 bases. Germline loops: CDR1 LNHNV, CDR2 YYDKDF (reference sequence). The CDR3 covers 14 residues. CDR3 bases: TGTGCCACCAGCAGAGGGGGGTCTGGAAACACCATATATTTT. Protein: CATSRGGSGNTIYF.

The chain links TRBV10-3 to TRBJ1-1; D is possibly TRBD1 (5 bases). Deletions cut 5 bases from V and 5 bases from J, with 18 bases between. Per germline, CDR1 ENHRY and CDR2 SYGVKD. This CDR3 comprises 15 residues. The CDR3 loop reads CAISSPGDGRTEAFF. The CDR3 bases are TGTGCCATCAGTTCCCCCGGGGACGGTCGGACTGAAGCTTTCTTT.

The chain recombines TRBV12-3 or TRBV12-4 with TRBJ1-2; 7 nucleotides agree with TRBD1. The CDR3 loop spans 14 amino acids. The J segment lost 6 bases and the V segment lost 1 base, leaving 5 bases of the junction unmatched. CDR3 region: CASSLDRGVDGYTF. The CDR3 coding sequence is TGTGCCAGCAGTTTAGACAGGGGTGTAGATGGCTACACCTTC.

The chain employs TRBV3-1 and TRBJ2-5; D might be TRBD1 or TRBD2, each matching 5 bases. Germline CDR1 LGHDT, CDR2 YNNKEL (reference sequence). The CDR3 is 14 residues long. V lost 2 bases and J 2 bases, leaving 9 bases between the germline ends. The CDR3 region has the DNA TGTGCCAGCAGCCAACGGGACGTTCAAGAGACCCAGTACTTC. This codes for CASSQRDVQETQYF.

In its sample, this clonotype was seen a few times. V is TRBV15 and J is TRBJ2-7; possibly TRBD2 for D (6 bases). Germline loops: CDR1 LNHNV, CDR2 YYDKDF (reference sequence). Trimming removed 4 bases from V and 0 bases from J, with 10 bases in between. The CDR3 has 14 amino acids. The DNA for the CDR3 is TGTGCCACCAGCAATCAGCGGGCCTCCTACGAGCAGTACTTC. Translation: CATSNQRASYEQYF.

This clonotype has more than one count but fewer than ten. This rearrangement joins TRBV5-1 to TRBJ2-7, with TRBD2 identical over 9 bases. Trimming took 0 bases from V and 2 from J; bases not matched to a gene: 9. The CDR3 runs to 17 residues. CDR1 and CDR2 from the germline V gene are SGHRS and YFSETQ. The CDR3 region is CASSLAPLAGGPYEQYF. CDR3 coding DNA: TGCGCCAGCAGCTTGGCCCCGCTGGCGGGAGGGCCCTACGAGCAGTACTTC.

This clonotype was observed at least ten times. This chain uses TRBV28 with TRBJ1-5; maybe TRBD1 (6 bases). CDR1 and CDR2 from the germline V gene are MDHEN and SYDVKM. V dropped 2 bases and J dropped 7 bases, with 9 bases sitting between them. This CDR3 has 13 amino acids. CDR3 in DNA: TGTGCCAGCAGTTTACGAGGGGGACAGCCCCAGCATTTT. Its translation is CASSLRGGQPQHF.

The genes are TRBV20-1 and TRBJ2-1; tentatively, D is TRBD2 (5 bases). Germline CDR1 DFQATT, CDR2 SNEGSKA (reference sequence). The CDR3 totals 11 residues. V lost 6 bases, J lost 12 bases, and 15 bases lay in between. The CDR3 here is CSAPLGLAQFF. CDR3 DNA sequence: TGCAGTGCCCCACTTGGGCTAGCGCAGTTCTTC.

This rearrangement joins TRBV7-2 to TRBJ1-5, with D unclear. Germline CDR1 is SGHTA and CDR2 is FQGNSA. Trimming stripped 1 base from V and 5 bases from J, with 12 bases between. This CDR3 is 15 amino acids long. CDR3 protein: CASSLVGQSHQPQHF. CDR3 bases: TGTGCCAGCAGCTTAGTCGGTCAGAGCCATCAGCCCCAGCATTTT. Complete variable domain (other parts from reference TRBV7-2 and TRBJ1-5): GAGVSQSPSNKVTEKGKDVELRCDPISGHTALYWYRQSLGQGLEFLIYFQGNSAPDKSGLPSDRFSAERTGGSVSTLTIQRTQQEDSAVYLCASSLVGQSHQPQHFGDGTRLSIL.

V is TRBV15 and J is TRBJ1-2, with a weak D call TRBD1 (5 bases). CDR1 and CDR2 from the germline V gene are LNHNV and YYDKDF (reference sequence). The CDR3 extends over 16 amino acids. V was clipped by 1 base and J by 6 bases, with 18 bases between them. The DNA for the CDR3 is TGTGCCACCAGCAGAGGAGGGGTTACGGGGGTAAATGGCTACACCTTC. Translating it yields CATSRGGVTGVNGYTF.

This clonotype was recorded a few times. V usage is TRBV7-2 and J usage is TRBJ2-3; D not resolved. The CDR3 consists of 15 residues. V shed 5 bases and J shed 3 bases, with 15 bases lying between them. From germline, CDR1 is SGHTA and CDR2 FQGNSA. DNA for the CDR3: TGTGCCAGCAGCCCCAGACCCTTAGTGACAGATACGCAGTATTTT. Residues: CASSPRPLVTDTQYF.

This clonotype was counted a few times. The chain combines TRBV10-3 with TRBJ2-3; no definite D call. V lost 3 bases and J 5 bases, leaving 9 bases between the germline ends. Germline V gives CDR1 ENHRY, CDR2 SYGVKD. This CDR3 is 13 amino acids long. The CDR3 coding sequence is TGTGCCATCAGTGACGAGCGTCTAGATACGCAGTATTTT. Translating gives CAISDERLDTQYF.

This clonotype appeared a single time. The chain joins TRBV15 to TRBJ2-3; TRBD2 matches at 11 bases. Germline V gene lookup returns CDR1 LNHNV and CDR2 YYDKDF (reference sequence). The length of the CDR3 is 18 residues. J was trimmed by 2 bases and V by 0 bases; bases with no gene match: 7. The CDR3 nucleotides read TGTGCCACCAGCAGAGAAACTAGCGGGAGTCGGATCACAGATACGCAGTATTTT. Translated, it gives CATSRETSGSRITDTQYF.

The CDR3 reads CASSLVSAAGELFF. DNA for the CDR3: TGTGCCAGCAGTTTAGTTTCGGCAGCCGGGGAGCTGTTTTTT. The chain has TRBV12-3 or TRBV12-4 and TRBJ2-2; D remains ambiguous. Trimming left V 1 base short and J 6 bases short, with 9 bases between. This CDR3 is built from 14 residues.